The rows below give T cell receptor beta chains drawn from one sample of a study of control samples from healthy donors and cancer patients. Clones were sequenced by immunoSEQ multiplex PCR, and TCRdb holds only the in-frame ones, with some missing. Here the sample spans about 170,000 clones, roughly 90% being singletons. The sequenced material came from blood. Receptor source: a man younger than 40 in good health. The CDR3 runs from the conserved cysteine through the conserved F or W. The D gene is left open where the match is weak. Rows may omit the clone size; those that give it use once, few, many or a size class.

DNA: TGTGCCAGCAGTGAAGGACTAATTGAGAATCAGCCCCAGCATTTT
CDR3: CASSEGLIENQPQHF
J: TRBJ1-5
V: TRBV6-1
D: -
size: many

DNA: TGTGCCAGCAGCTATAACTCCGGGACCAACACCATATATTTT
CDR3: CASSYNSGTNTIYF
J: TRBJ1-3
V: TRBV11-2
D: -
size: -

DNA: TGTGCCAGCAGTTTATTTCTATCGACAGCTACTACCGGGGAGCTGTTTTTT
CDR3: CASSLFLSTATTGELFF
J: TRBJ2-2
V: TRBV28
D: -
size: few

DNA: TGTGCCAGCAGCCGAGAGAAGTCACCCCTCCACTTT
CDR3: CASSREKSPLHF
J: TRBJ1-6
V: TRBV9
D: -
size: -

DNA: TGCGCCAGCAGCCCTGGGGTTTCTGGGGCCAACGTCCTGACTTTC
CDR3: CASSPGVSGANVLTF
J: TRBJ2-6
V: TRBV5-1
D: -
size: -

DNA: TGTGCCAGCAGCGGGCGAGAGTCCTATGGCTACACCTTC
CDR3: CASSGRESYGYTF
J: TRBJ1-2
V: TRBV28
D: -
size: -

DNA: TGTGCCAGCAGCTTCATGGGGCCTGGCACTGAAGCTTTCTTT
CDR3: CASSFMGPGTEAFF
J: TRBJ1-1
V: TRBV7-9
D: -
size: -

DNA: TGCGCCAGCAGCTTCCCAGGGAGGGCTAGCACAGATACGCAGTATTTT
CDR3: CASSFPGRASTDTQYF
J: TRBJ2-3
V: TRBV5-1
D: TRBD2
size: -

DNA: TGTGCCAGCAGTTACTCGAGTCGGGCAGGGGGAGGCTACACCTTC
CDR3: CASSYSSRAGGGYTF
J: TRBJ1-2
V: TRBV6-5
D: TRBD1
size: once

DNA: TGTGCCAGTTTACCGGGAGTTGTGCCAGATACGCAGTATTTT
CDR3: CASLPGVVPDTQYF
J: TRBJ2-3
V: TRBV6-7
D: -
size: -